The 12 T cell receptor beta chains below were found in one sample sequenced in a study of tumor-infiltrating lymphocytes in oesophageal squamous cell carcinoma. MiXCR was run by TCRdb on the PCR reads, yielding one entry per CDR3 protein. The data contain roughly 14,000 distinct CDR3 sequences, around 46% of them singletons. Sequencing was done on a sample of esophageal tumor tissue. Receptors were obtained from a male donor with esophageal squamous cell carcinoma.

This clonotype was counted ten times or more. V and J are TRBV27 and TRBJ2-1; tentatively, D is TRBD1 (5 bases). The J call may be faulty, since TRBJ2-7 better matches the DNA end. Per germline, CDR1 MNHEY and CDR2 SMNVEV (reference sequence). The CDR3 totals 13 residues. In nucleotides, the CDR3 is TGTGCCAGCCCAGGACAAAAGGACTACGAGCAGTACTTC. It specifies CASPGQKDYEQYF.

The rearrangement uses TRBV7-9 and TRBJ2-5; TRBD2 agrees at 9 bases. Near its end, the DNA agrees better with TRBJ2-1, so the J call may be wrong. The CDR3 runs 15 residues. CDR1 and CDR2 from the germline V gene are SEHNR and FQNEAQ (reference sequence). The CDR3 loop is CASSTWTSENNEQFF. CDR3 bases: TGTGCCAGCAGTACATGGACTAGCGAGAACAATGAGCAGTTCTTC.

The chain is built from TRBV27 and TRBJ2-1, with D unclear. The last part of the DNA fits TRBJ2-7 better; the J call may be wrong. Germline lookup yields CDR1 MNHEY and CDR2 SMNVEV (reference sequence). This CDR3 has 15 residues. The CDR3 here is CASSLSQSFSYEQYF. The CDR3 DNA reads as TGTGCCAGCAGTTTAAGCCAGAGCTTCTCCTACGAGCAGTACTTC.

This clonotype was counted once. The CDR3 DNA is TGTGCCATCAGTAACCCCGGGACAGAAATATATGGCTACACCTTC. This sequence encodes CAISNPGTEIYGYTF. V and J are TRBV10-3 and TRBJ1-2; 7 positions match TRBD1. The CDR3 consists of 15 residues. In germline, CDR1 is ENHRY, CDR2 SYGVKD. J lost 5 bases, V lost 5 bases, and 11 bases had no gene match.

In this sample, this clonotype turned up once. The gene calls are TRBV2 and TRBJ2-5; D not resolved. Trimming took 6 bases from V and 2 from J, leaving 10 bases between them. CDR1 SNHLY and CDR2 FYNNEI come from the germline V gene. The CDR3 sequence is 13 residues long. In DNA form, the CDR3 reads TGTGCCAGCAGGGAACACGGTCAAGAGACCCAGTACTTC. This codes for CASREHGQETQYF.

This clonotype occurred many times. The chain recombines TRBV6-4 with TRBJ2-5, with 7 bases identical to TRBD1. J gave up 4 bases and V 3 bases, and 2 bases lay outside the gene matches. Germline loops: CDR1 MRHNA, CDR2 SNTAGT. This CDR3 spans 13 amino acids. CDR3: CASSESGGETQYF. CDR3 sequence (DNA): TGTGCCAGCAGTGAGTCAGGGGGAGAGACCCAGTACTTC.

This clonotype was counted many times. A read error is possible here, since a much larger clone lies one base away. The chain is built from TRBV7-8 and TRBJ2-7; 7 positions match TRBD1. CDR3 length equals 18 residues. The ends lost 5 bases at V and 7 bases at J; junction bases unmatched: 23. Germline values: CDR1 SGHVS, CDR2 FQNEAQ. CDR3 sequence reads: CASSKGYGTETYYNEQYF. The CDR3 DNA is TGTGCCAGCAGCAAGGGGTACGGGACAGAGACATATTACAATGAGCAGTACTTC.

This chain connects TRBV11-2 to TRBJ2-3; D may be TRBD2 (6 bases). This CDR3 contains 14 residues. From germline, CDR1 is SGHAT and CDR2 FQNNGV. V shed 1 base and J shed 5 bases, with 10 bases lying between them. The CDR3 nucleotides are TGTGCCAGCAGCTTAGCGTCTAGCGAAGATACGCAGTATTTT. As protein: CASSLASSEDTQYF.

V usage is TRBV27 and J usage is TRBJ2-7; TRBD2 aligns across 9 bases. This CDR3 has 16 residues. The V gene's germline CDR1 is MNHEY and CDR2 SMNVEV (reference sequence). The V and J ends lost 3 bases and 0 bases, in that order; junction bases with no gene match: 6. Here the CDR3 reads CASSLTSGRISYEQYF. CDR3 nucleotides: TGTGCCAGCAGTTTGACTAGCGGCAGGATCTCCTACGAGCAGTACTTC.

The genes are TRBV7-6 and TRBJ2-6, with no clear D. The end of the DNA aligns better with TRBJ2-1, so the J call may be wrong. This CDR3 has 13 amino acids. The germline gives CDR1 SGHVS, CDR2 FNYEAQ. CDR3 amino acids: CASSLASGLRQFF. DNA for the CDR3: TGTGCCAGCAGCTTAGCCTCGGGTTTACGACAGTTCTTC.

This clonotype is deemed medium-sized. The chain links TRBV7-2 to TRBJ2-3; weak D call: TRBD2 (6 bases). Germline V gene data show CDR1 as SGHTA and CDR2 as FQGNSA. The CDR3 is 16 amino acids. V was shortened by 5 bases and J by 3 bases, with 18 bases between the two germline ends. The CDR3 loop reads CASSPRRAGVTDTQYF. The CDR3 DNA reads as TGTGCCAGCAGCCCAAGAAGAGCGGGTGTTACAGATACGCAGTATTTT.

This CDR3 reads CASTMVGQPQYF. The CDR3 nucleotides are TGTGCCAGCACCATGGTGGGGCAGCCGCAGTATTTT. The rearrangement links TRBV7-3 to TRBJ2-5; D is possibly TRBD1 (5 bases). The J call may be incorrect, as the DNA end agrees better with TRBJ2-3. Germline values: CDR1 SGHTA, CDR2 FQGTGA. The CDR3 is 12 residues long.